This T cell receptor beta chain originates from a study of T cells in narcolepsy. The method was immunoSEQ multiplex PCR; TCRdb's version includes in-frame clones alone and lacks a portion of them. This repertoire shows approximately 35,000 clones, around 90% found once; its top ten account for over 0.8%. On this clone: What it binds is not known.

Points from the study as a whole: Comparing one patient's CSF and blood CD4+ clonotypes highlighted HCRT- and TRIB2-specific autoreactive clonotypes.

What was sequenced was CD45RA- memory CD4+ T cells from PBMCs. This clonotype was obtained from a human donor with narcolepsy.

The CDR3 loop is CASRERTSGGGQYF. The CDR3 DNA reads as TGTGCCAGCAGAGAACGAACTAGCGGGGGCGGGCAGTACTTC. The chain joins TRBV2 to TRBJ2-7; TRBD2 matches 11 bases. CDR3 length equals 14 residues. Germline V gives CDR1 SNHLY, CDR2 FYNNEI. Trimming at V came to 6 bases and at J to 9 bases, leaving 10 bases not matched to a gene.